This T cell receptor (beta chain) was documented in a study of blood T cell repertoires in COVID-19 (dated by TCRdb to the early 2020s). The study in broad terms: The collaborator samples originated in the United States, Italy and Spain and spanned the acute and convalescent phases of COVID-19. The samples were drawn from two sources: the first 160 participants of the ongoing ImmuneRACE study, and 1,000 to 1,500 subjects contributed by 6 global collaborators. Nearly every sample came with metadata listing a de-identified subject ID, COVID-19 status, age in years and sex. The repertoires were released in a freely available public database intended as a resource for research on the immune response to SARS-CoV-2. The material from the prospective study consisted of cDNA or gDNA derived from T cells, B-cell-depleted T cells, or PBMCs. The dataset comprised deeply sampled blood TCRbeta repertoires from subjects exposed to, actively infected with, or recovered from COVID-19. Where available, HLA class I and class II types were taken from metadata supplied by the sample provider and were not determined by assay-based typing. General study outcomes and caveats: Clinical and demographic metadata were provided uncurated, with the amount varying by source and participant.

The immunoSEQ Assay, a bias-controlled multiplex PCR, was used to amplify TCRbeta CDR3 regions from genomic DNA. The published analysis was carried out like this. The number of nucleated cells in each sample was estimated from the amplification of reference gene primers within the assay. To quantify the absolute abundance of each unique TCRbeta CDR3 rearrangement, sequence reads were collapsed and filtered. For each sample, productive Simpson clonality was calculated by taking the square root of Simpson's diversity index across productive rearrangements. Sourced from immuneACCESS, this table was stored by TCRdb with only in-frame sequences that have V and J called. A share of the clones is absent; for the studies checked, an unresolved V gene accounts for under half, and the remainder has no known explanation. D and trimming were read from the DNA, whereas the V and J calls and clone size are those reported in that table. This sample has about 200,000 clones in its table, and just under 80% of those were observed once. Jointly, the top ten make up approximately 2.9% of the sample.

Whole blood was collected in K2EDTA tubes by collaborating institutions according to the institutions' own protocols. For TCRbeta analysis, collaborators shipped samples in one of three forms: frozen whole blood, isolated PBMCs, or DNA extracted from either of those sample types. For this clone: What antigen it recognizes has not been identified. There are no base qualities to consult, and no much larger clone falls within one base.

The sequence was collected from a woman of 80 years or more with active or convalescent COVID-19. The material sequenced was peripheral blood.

The DNA reads TGTGCCAGCAGCGCCCCGACAGGGGGCTACGAGCAGTACTTC. Its translation is CASSAPTGGYEQYF. The chain is encoded by TRBV7-9 joined to TRBJ2-7; 9 central nucleotides agree with TRBD1. The CDR3 starts with the cysteine, ends with the phenylalanine, and has 14 residues. Only the CDR3 DNA is retained, 42 bases long and in frame from the first base. The germline V gene (reference sequence) yields SEHNR for CDR1 and FQNEAQ for CDR2. The junction shows trimming of 5 bases on V and 3 bases on J, and the gene matches do not reach 5 bases of it. Here the CDR3 is joined to the reference TRBV7-9 and TRBJ2-7 genes, and the full variable domain is: DTGVSQNPRHKITKRGQNVTFRCDPISEHNRLYWYRQTLGQGPEFLTYFQNEAQLEKSRLLSDRFSAERPKGSFSTLEIQRTEQGDSAMYLCASSAPTGGYEQYFGPGTRLTVT.